A selection of T cell receptor beta chains follows, all from one sample in a study of prognosis after radiotherapy for stage I lung cancer. From the multiplex PCR reads, TCRdb called clonotypes with MiXCR, one entry per CDR3 protein. The data show tens of thousands of distinct CDR3 sequences, less than 35% seen once. The specimen was PBMCs, collected before or after stereotactic body radiation therapy (not recorded which). Receptors were obtained from a donor aged 50 or older with non-small cell lung cancer. CDR3s leave out the opening cysteine and the closing phenylalanine or tryptophan. Fields, in order: clone size, D gene, V gene, CDR3 length, J gene, CDR3 protein. The D gene is left open where the match is weak. Expanded clones are given a class, and other clones once, few, many or no size at all.

abundance: many
d_gene: TRBD1
v_gene: TRBV5-1
len: 13
j_gene: TRBJ2-7
CDR3aa: ASSSQDRAVYEQY

abundance: many
d_gene: -
v_gene: TRBV11-2
len: 14
j_gene: TRBJ2-5
CDR3aa: ASSLGQGGGQETQY

abundance: -
d_gene: TRBD1
v_gene: TRBV6-1
len: 16
j_gene: TRBJ1-5
CDR3aa: ASSPAQGAPIDDHPQH

abundance: many
d_gene: TRBD1
v_gene: TRBV6-2/TRBV6-3
len: 14
j_gene: TRBJ2-7
CDR3aa: ASSYSPGQGTYEQY

abundance: many
d_gene: -
v_gene: TRBV11-1
len: 11
j_gene: TRBJ2-5
CDR3aa: ASSSDRQETQY

abundance: many
d_gene: TRBD1
v_gene: TRBV10-2
len: 13
j_gene: TRBJ1-5
CDR3aa: ASAPTGVLNQPQH

abundance: many
d_gene: TRBD1
v_gene: TRBV14
len: 15
j_gene: TRBJ1-1
CDR3aa: ASSPTGGYRMNTEAF

abundance: many
d_gene: -
v_gene: TRBV6-1
len: 11
j_gene: TRBJ1-2
CDR3aa: ASSEAGGYGYT

abundance: many
d_gene: -
v_gene: TRBV5-1
len: 13
j_gene: TRBJ2-2
CDR3aa: ASSLFLAATGELF

abundance: many
d_gene: TRBD2
v_gene: TRBV7-3
len: 14
j_gene: TRBJ2-5
CDR3aa: ASSLGLAGGLETQY

abundance: many
d_gene: -
v_gene: TRBV20-1
len: 10
j_gene: TRBJ2-2
CDR3aa: SASGLSGELF

abundance: many
d_gene: -
v_gene: TRBV12-3/TRBV12-4
len: 12
j_gene: TRBJ2-6
CDR3aa: ASTWGAGANVLT

abundance: many
d_gene: TRBD2
v_gene: TRBV20-1
len: 14
j_gene: TRBJ2-2
CDR3aa: SARWASGRGTGELF

abundance: many
d_gene: -
v_gene: TRBV5-6
len: 13
j_gene: TRBJ2-1
CDR3aa: ASSLPSVTYNEQF

abundance: few
d_gene: -
v_gene: TRBV20-1
len: 10
j_gene: TRBJ2-5
CDR3aa: SASTRGETQY

abundance: -
d_gene: -
v_gene: TRBV18
len: 13
j_gene: TRBJ1-1
CDR3aa: ASSPPYGGVTEAF

abundance: -
d_gene: -
v_gene: TRBV5-1
len: 9
j_gene: TRBJ2-3
CDR3aa: ASRNSDTQY

abundance: many
d_gene: -
v_gene: TRBV3-1
len: 12
j_gene: TRBJ2-7
CDR3aa: ASSPPGLVYEQY

abundance: medium-sized
d_gene: -
v_gene: TRBV24-1
len: 12
j_gene: TRBJ1-6
CDR3aa: ATSSGTFNSPLH

abundance: many
d_gene: TRBD2
v_gene: TRBV7-2
len: 14
j_gene: TRBJ2-1
CDR3aa: ASSSGRTGLYNEQF

abundance: many
d_gene: TRBD1
v_gene: TRBV9
len: 12
j_gene: TRBJ2-1
CDR3aa: ASSRGQGRDEQF

abundance: many
d_gene: -
v_gene: TRBV6-5
len: 9
j_gene: TRBJ2-7
CDR3aa: ASSYARRQY

abundance: many
d_gene: TRBD1
v_gene: TRBV29-1
len: 16
j_gene: TRBJ2-7
CDR3aa: SVEEAPPQQGTSYEQY

abundance: many
d_gene: TRBD1
v_gene: TRBV20-1
len: 10
j_gene: TRBJ1-2
CDR3aa: SAGRDSYGYT

abundance: many
d_gene: TRBD1
v_gene: TRBV9
len: 13
j_gene: TRBJ2-1
CDR3aa: ASSGNRQGSYEQF

abundance: -
d_gene: -
v_gene: TRBV24-1
len: 10
j_gene: TRBJ2-5
CDR3aa: ATRQDKETQY